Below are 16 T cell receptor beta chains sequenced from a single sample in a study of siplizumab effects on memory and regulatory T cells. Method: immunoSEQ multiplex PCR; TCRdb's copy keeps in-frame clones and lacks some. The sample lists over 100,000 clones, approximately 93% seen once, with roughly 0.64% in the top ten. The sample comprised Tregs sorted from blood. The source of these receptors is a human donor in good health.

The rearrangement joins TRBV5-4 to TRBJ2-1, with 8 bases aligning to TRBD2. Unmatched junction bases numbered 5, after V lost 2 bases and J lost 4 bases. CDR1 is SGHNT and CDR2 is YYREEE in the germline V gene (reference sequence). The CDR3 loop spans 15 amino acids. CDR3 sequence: CASSFGGGRYNEQFF. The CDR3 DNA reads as TGTGCCAGCAGCTTCGGCGGGGGGCGGTACAATGAGCAGTTCTTC.

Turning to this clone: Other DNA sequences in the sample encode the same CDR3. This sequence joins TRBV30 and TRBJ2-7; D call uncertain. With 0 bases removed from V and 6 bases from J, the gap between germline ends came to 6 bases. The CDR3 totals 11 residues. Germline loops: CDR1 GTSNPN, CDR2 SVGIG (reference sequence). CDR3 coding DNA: TGTGCCTGGAGTGTACCGGGCGAGCAGTACTTC. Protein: CAWSVPGEQYF.

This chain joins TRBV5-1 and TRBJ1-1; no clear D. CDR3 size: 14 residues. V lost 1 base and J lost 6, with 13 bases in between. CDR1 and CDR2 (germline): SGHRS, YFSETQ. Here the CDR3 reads CASSLRPGVPEAFF. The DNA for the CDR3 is TGCGCCAGCAGCTTGCGTCCGGGAGTCCCTGAAGCTTTCTTT.

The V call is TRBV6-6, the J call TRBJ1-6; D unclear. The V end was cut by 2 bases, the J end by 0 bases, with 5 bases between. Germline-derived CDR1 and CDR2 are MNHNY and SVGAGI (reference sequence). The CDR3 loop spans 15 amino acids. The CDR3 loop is CASSYQSSYNSPLHF. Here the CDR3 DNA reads TGTGCCAGCAGTTACCAGAGCTCCTATAATTCACCCCTCCACTTT.

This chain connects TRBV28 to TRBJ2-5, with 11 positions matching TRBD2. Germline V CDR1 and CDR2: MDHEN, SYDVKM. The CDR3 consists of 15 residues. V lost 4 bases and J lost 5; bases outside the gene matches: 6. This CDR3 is CASSSLAGGVETQYF. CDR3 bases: TGTGCCAGCAGTTCCCTAGCGGGAGGTGTCGAGACCCAGTACTTC.

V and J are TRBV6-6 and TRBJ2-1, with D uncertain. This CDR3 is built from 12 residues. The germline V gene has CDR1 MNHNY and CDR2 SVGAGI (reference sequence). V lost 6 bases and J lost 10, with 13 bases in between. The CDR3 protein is CASRAAMGEQFF. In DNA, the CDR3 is TGTGCCAGCAGGGCCGCAATGGGCGAGCAGTTCTTC.

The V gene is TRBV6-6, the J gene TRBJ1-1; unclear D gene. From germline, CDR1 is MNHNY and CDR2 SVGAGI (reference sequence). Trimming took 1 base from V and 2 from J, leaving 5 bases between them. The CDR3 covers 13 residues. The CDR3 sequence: CASSYFSNTEAFF. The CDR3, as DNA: TGTGCCAGCAGTTACTTTTCAAACACTGAAGCTTTCTTT.

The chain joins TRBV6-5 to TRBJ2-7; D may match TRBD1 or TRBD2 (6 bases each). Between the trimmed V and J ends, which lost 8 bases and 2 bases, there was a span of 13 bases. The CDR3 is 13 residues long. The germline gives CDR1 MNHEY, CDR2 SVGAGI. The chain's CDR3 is CASGGLIAYEQYF. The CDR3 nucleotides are TGTGCCAGCGGGGGGCTAATAGCCTACGAGCAGTACTTC.

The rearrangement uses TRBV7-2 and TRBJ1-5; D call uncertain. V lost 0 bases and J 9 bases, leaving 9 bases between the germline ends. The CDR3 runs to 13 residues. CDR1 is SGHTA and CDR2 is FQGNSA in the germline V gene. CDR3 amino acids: CASSLASGRPQHF. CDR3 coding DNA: TGTGCCAGCAGCTTAGCGTCAGGTCGGCCCCAGCATTTT.

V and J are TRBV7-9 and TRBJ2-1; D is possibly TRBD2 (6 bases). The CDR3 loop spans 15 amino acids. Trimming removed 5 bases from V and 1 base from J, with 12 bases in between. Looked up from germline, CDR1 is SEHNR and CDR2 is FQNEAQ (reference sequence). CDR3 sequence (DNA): TGTGCCAGCAGCAGTACTAGCCGATCCTACAATGAGCAGTTCTTC. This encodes CASSSTSRSYNEQFF.

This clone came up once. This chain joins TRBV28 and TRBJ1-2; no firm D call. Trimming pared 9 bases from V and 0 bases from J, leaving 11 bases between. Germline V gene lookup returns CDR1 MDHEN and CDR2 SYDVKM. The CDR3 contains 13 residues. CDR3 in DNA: TGTGCCAGTCAGACGGAAACTAACTATGGCTACACCTTC. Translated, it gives CASQTETNYGYTF.

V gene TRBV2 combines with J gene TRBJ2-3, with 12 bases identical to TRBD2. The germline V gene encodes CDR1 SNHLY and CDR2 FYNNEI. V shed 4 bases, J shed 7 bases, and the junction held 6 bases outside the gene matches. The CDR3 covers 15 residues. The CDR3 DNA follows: TGTGCCAGCAGTGCCTTATGGACTAGCGGGAATACGCAGTATTTT. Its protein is CASSALWTSGNTQYF.

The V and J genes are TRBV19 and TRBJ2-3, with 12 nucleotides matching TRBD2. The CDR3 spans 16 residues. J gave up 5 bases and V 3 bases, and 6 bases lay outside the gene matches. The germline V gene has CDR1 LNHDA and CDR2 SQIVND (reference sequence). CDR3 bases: TGTGCCAGTAGTATCCCTTTGACTAGCGGGAGAGATACGCAGTATTTT. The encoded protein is CASSIPLTSGRDTQYF.

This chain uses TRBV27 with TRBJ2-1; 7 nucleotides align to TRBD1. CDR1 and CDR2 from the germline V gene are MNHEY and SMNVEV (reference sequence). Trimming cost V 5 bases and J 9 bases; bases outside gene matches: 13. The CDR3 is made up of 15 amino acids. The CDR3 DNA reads TGTGCCAGCAGTAACGACAGAACCCCAGGGGGTGAGCAGTTCTTC. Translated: CASSNDRTPGGEQFF.

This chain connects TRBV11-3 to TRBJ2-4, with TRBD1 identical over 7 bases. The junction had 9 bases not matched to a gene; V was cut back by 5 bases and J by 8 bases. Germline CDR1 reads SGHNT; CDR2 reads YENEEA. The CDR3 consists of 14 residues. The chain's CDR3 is CASSHDRAGDIQYF. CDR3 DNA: TGTGCCAGCAGCCACGACAGGGCCGGGGACATTCAGTACTTC. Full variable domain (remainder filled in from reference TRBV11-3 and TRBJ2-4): EAGVVQSPRYKIIEKKQPVAFWCNPISGHNTLYWYLQNLGQGPELLIRYENEEAVDDSQLPKDRFSAERLKGVDSTLKIQPAELGDSAVYLCASSHDRAGDIQYFGAGTRLSVL.

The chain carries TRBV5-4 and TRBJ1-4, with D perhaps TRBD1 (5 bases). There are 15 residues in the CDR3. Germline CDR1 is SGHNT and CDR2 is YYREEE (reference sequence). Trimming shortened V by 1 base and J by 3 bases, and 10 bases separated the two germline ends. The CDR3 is CASSLYRGSNEKLFF. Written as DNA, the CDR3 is TGTGCCAGCAGCTTGTATCGGGGGTCTAATGAAAAACTGTTTTTT.